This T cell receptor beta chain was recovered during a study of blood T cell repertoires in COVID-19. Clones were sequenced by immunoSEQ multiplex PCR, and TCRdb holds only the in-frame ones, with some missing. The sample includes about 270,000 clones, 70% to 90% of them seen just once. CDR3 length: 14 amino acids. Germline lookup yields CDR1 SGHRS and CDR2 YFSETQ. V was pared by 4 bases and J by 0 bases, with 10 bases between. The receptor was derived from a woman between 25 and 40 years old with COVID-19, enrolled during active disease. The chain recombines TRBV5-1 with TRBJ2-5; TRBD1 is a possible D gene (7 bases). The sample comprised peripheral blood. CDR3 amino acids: CASSQGDYQETQYF. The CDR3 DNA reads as TGCGCCAGCAGCCAGGGGGACTACCAAGAGACCCAGTACTTC.